These 27 T cell receptor beta chains share one sample of origin, sequenced in a study of a mutant IDH1 vaccine in newly diagnosed glioma (dated by TCRdb to the early 2020s). The sample's time point label, in plain terms: week 35, safety follow-up. Each vaccine dose, consisting of 300 ug of a 20-mer mutant IDH1 peptide in Montanide, was administered subcutaneously with topical imiquimod. Antigens for these TCRs are unknown. Library creation used the immunoSEQ multiplex PCR assay. TCRdb re-hosts the immuneACCESS table, in-frame sequences only. Its copies lack some clones; in the studies checked, an unresolved V gene accounts for under half of them, and the cause for the rest is not known. For this sample there are around 44,000 clones; around four fifths appear just once. Roughly 6.2% of the sample goes to the ten largest clones. The sequencing here drew on PBMCs, taken from a glioma patient whose treatment included an IDH1 peptide vaccine. These TCRs come from a man aged 35-49 years with glioma.

The V gene is TRBV13, the J gene TRBJ2-3, with D possibly matching TRBD2 (6 bases). With 5 bases removed from V and 0 bases from J, the gap between germline ends came to 12 bases. Per germline, CDR1 PRHDT and CDR2 FYEKMQ (reference sequence). This CDR3 spans 15 amino acids. The CDR3 loop is CASSQTGTSTDTQYF. In DNA, the CDR3 is TGTGCCAGCAGCCAAACGGGGACTAGCACAGATACGCAGTATTTT.

The chain recombines TRBV27 with TRBJ2-1, with 12 positions matching TRBD2. The CDR3 spans 16 residues. Per the germline V gene, CDR1 is MNHEY and CDR2 is SMNVEV (reference sequence). Trimming cost V 5 bases and J 0 bases; bases outside gene matches: 2. CDR3 region: CASSPLAGGSYNEQFF. In nucleotides, the CDR3 is TGTGCCAGCAGTCCACTAGCGGGGGGCTCCTACAATGAGCAGTTCTTC.

V and J are TRBV4-2 and TRBJ1-4, with D possibly TRBD1 on 6 matching bases. V shed 1 base and J shed 2 bases, with 20 bases lying between them. Germline V gene sequence: CDR1 LGHNA, CDR2 YNFKEQ. CDR3 size: 19 residues. Here the CDR3 reads CASSQVGSRGRSTNEKLFF. In DNA form, the CDR3 reads TGTGCCAGCAGCCAAGTGGGGAGCAGGGGACGAAGCACTAATGAAAAACTGTTTTTT.

This clone was counted a few times. The chain joins TRBV14 to TRBJ1-1; D gene unclear. Germline assignment: CDR1 SGHDN and CDR2 FVKESK. Trimming shortened V by 2 bases and J by 1 base, and 11 bases separated the two germline ends. The CDR3 consists of 15 residues. Written as DNA, the CDR3 is TGTGCCAGCAGCCAAAGGGCAGCATCGAACACTGAAGCTTTCTTT. Translated: CASSQRAASNTEAFF.

The gene calls are TRBV6-1 and TRBJ1-5; D gene ambiguous. This CDR3 comprises 12 residues. Trimming took off 1 base at V and 11 bases at J, with 9 bases between the two ends. Germline assignment: CDR1 MNHNS and CDR2 SASEGT. In DNA form, the CDR3 reads TGTGCCAGCAGTGAAGGTCTCGGTTCCCAGCATTTT. It encodes CASSEGLGSQHF.

The V call is TRBV30, the J call TRBJ2-1; no definite D call. The CDR3 is 12 amino acids. V lost 3 bases and J 9 bases, leaving 12 bases between the germline ends. Looked up from germline, CDR1 is GTSNPN and CDR2 is SVGIG (reference sequence). For the CDR3, the DNA is TGTGCCTGGAGCGGCGGTAACCGTGAGCAGTTCTTC. This gives the protein CAWSGGNREQFF.

Written as DNA, the CDR3 is TGTGCCAGCAGAAAGCCGGGAGGGTTGACTGAAGCTTTCTTT. As protein: CASRKPGGLTEAFF. The chain carries TRBV5-8 and TRBJ1-1, with D unclear. CDR1 and CDR2 (germline): SGHTS, YDEGEE. This CDR3 is 14 amino acids long. V lost 5 bases and J lost 5, with 16 bases in between.

A single count supports this clone. The chain carries TRBV5-1 and TRBJ2-1; weak D call: TRBD2 (5 bases). Trimming left V 4 bases short and J 0 bases short, with 11 bases between. The CDR3 contains 15 residues. From germline, CDR1 is SGHRS and CDR2 YFSETQ. The CDR3 region has the DNA TGCGCCAGCAGCCCCGGAGGTAGCTCCTACAATGAGCAGTTCTTC. Translating gives CASSPGGSSYNEQFF.

The gene calls are TRBV30 and TRBJ1-4, with 10 bases matching TRBD1. The CDR3 has 13 residues. In germline, CDR1 is GTSNPN, CDR2 SVGIG (reference sequence). DNA of the CDR3: TGTGCTGGGGCCCGGGACAGGGGTGAAAAACTGTTTTTT. Amino acid sequence: CAGARDRGEKLFF.

The chain is built from TRBV14 and TRBJ2-6; D is undetermined. V lost 0 bases to trimming and J lost 6 bases, with 9 bases between them. The CDR3 has 15 residues. Germline V gives CDR1 SGHDN, CDR2 FVKESK. Here the CDR3 reads CASSQERALANVLTF. The CDR3 DNA reads as TGTGCCAGCAGCCAAGAGCGAGCGTTGGCCAACGTCCTGACTTTC.

This chain joins TRBV10-1 and TRBJ1-1; D is unresolved. CDR3 length: 14 amino acids. Germline CDR1 WNHNN, CDR2 SYGVQD (reference sequence). Trimming cost V 1 base and J 1 base, with 7 bases left between them. DNA for the CDR3: TGCGCCAGCAGTGAGTATAGGGAGAACACTGAAGCTTTCTTT. It translates to CASSEYRENTEAFF.

The chain carries TRBV4-1 and TRBJ1-1; D not certain. The CDR3 consists of 14 residues. Germline CDR1 and CDR2: MGHRA and YSYEKL. Trimming removed 1 base at V and 2 bases at J, with 8 bases between. In DNA, the CDR3 is TGCGCCAGCAGCCAAGTCAGGAGAAACACTGAAGCTTTCTTT. Encoded protein: CASSQVRRNTEAFF.

The chain is built from TRBV19 and TRBJ2-2, with 9 bases fitting TRBD1. Germline trimming cut 5 bases from V and 1 base from J; bases unmatched to any gene: 11. The CDR3 is 18 residues long. The germline gives CDR1 LNHDA, CDR2 SQIVND (reference sequence). The CDR3 nucleotides are TGTGCCAGTAGTGTACATTATAACAGGGGGCAGAACACCGGGGAGCTGTTTTTT. It encodes CASSVHYNRGQNTGELFF.

The chain's CDR3 is CASSLSAPGVTNEKLFF. CDR3 in DNA: TGTGCCAGCAGTTTATCGGCTCCAGGAGTAACTAATGAAAAACTGTTTTTT. The V gene is TRBV27, the J gene TRBJ1-4; unclear D gene. The CDR3 runs to 17 residues. With 0 bases removed from V and 1 base from J, the gap between germline ends came to 12 bases. Germline CDR1 MNHEY, CDR2 SMNVEV (reference sequence).

The chain joins TRBV7-2 to TRBJ2-5; the match to TRBD1 covers 8 bases. The CDR3 sequence is 16 residues long. The V segment lost 0 bases and the J segment 5 bases; nucleotides outside the gene matches: 8. Per germline, CDR1 SGHTA and CDR2 FQGNSA. CDR3 DNA sequence: TGTGCCAGCAGCTTAGCGTCCGGACAGGGATGGGAGACCCAGTACTTC. Its protein is CASSLASGQGWETQYF.

The V call is TRBV27, the J call TRBJ2-7; D gene unclear. V shed 5 bases and J shed 0 bases, with 11 bases lying between them. The CDR3 runs 14 residues. Germline V gene data show CDR1 as MNHEY and CDR2 as SMNVEV (reference sequence). The CDR3 loop reads CASSAVMNSYEQYF. CDR3 sequence (DNA): TGTGCCAGCAGTGCCGTCATGAACTCCTACGAGCAGTACTTC.

The chain combines TRBV2 with TRBJ1-5, with 7 bases that match TRBD1. The CDR3 has 15 amino acids. Germline V CDR1 and CDR2: SNHLY, FYNNEI. After removal of 8 bases from V and 3 bases from J, the junction contained 10 bases not matched to a gene. In nucleotides, the CDR3 is TGTGCCAGCCAATCGGGGGACAGCTACAATCAGCCCCAGCATTTT. Encoded protein: CASQSGDSYNQPQHF.

The chain uses TRBV9 and TRBJ2-2, with D uncertain. The CDR3 has 14 amino acids. Germline CDR1 and CDR2: SGDLS and YYNGEE. V was pared by 0 bases and J by 7 bases, with 10 bases between. The CDR3 DNA reads as TGTGCCAGCAGCGTAGTAGAGCAAAGCGGGGAGCTGTTTTTT. It yields the protein CASSVVEQSGELFF.

The gene calls are TRBV19 and TRBJ1-2, with 7 bases lining up with TRBD1. With V trimmed by 6 bases and J by 2 bases, 12 bases remained unmatched. The germline V gene encodes CDR1 LNHDA and CDR2 SQIVND (reference sequence). The CDR3 is made up of 16 amino acids. The CDR3 region has the DNA TGTGCCAGTAGCTTCCTAACGGGACAGCGAAACTATGGCTACACCTTC. This translates into CASSFLTGQRNYGYTF.

This clone was seen just once. The chain employs TRBV5-4 and TRBJ2-3; D not certain. The V end lost 0 bases, the J end lost 2 bases, and 4 bases lay between the germline ends. The CDR3 is 13 amino acids. The germline CDR1 and CDR2 sequences are SGHNT and YYREEE (reference sequence). The CDR3 DNA reads as TGTGCCAGCAGCTTGGCGGCCACAGATACGCAGTATTTT. Translation: CASSLAATDTQYF.

The chain carries TRBV6-1 and TRBJ2-7; D uncertain. With 2 bases removed from V and 0 bases from J, the gap between germline ends came to 17 bases. The germline CDR1 and CDR2 sequences are MNHNS and SASEGT. This CDR3 spans 17 amino acids. CDR3 nucleotides: TGTGCCAGCAGTGAACATTTACTTAGGACCACCTCCTACGAGCAGTACTTC. This translates into CASSEHLLRTTSYEQYF.

This rearrangement joins TRBV27 to TRBJ1-4; D might be TRBD1 (6 bases). The CDR3 totals 13 residues. CDR1 is MNHEY and CDR2 is SMNVEV in the germline V gene (reference sequence). Trimming removed 5 bases at V and 8 bases at J, with 12 bases between. CDR3 sequence: CASSGGGWEKLFF. CDR3 DNA sequence: TGTGCCAGCAGTGGAGGGGGATGGGAAAAACTGTTTTTT.

CDR3 DNA sequence: TGCGCCAGCAGCCGACCCGGGACAGGGAATTCACCCCTCCACTTT. Protein sequence: CASSRPGTGNSPLHF. The chain couples TRBV4-1 to TRBJ1-6, with 9 bases matching TRBD1. The CDR3 runs 15 residues. Germline V gene lookup returns CDR1 MGHRA and CDR2 YSYEKL. V trimming: 4 bases; J trimming: 7 bases; junction bases outside the gene matches: 5.

The chain combines TRBV27 with TRBJ2-7; 10 positions match TRBD1. The CDR3 is 14 amino acids. Germline loops: CDR1 MNHEY, CDR2 SMNVEV (reference sequence). V gave up 5 bases and J gave up 7 bases; unmatched junction bases: 8. For the CDR3, the DNA is TGTGCCAGCAGTAAGGGACAGGGGATGCGAGAGCAGTACTTC. It translates to CASSKGQGMREQYF.

This sequence joins TRBV10-3 and TRBJ2-1, with 7 bases identical to TRBD1. Unmatched junction bases numbered 10, after V lost 4 bases and J lost 4 bases. The CDR3 sequence is 16 residues long. Germline V gene data show CDR1 as ENHRY and CDR2 as SYGVKD. This CDR3 is CAISAWGTDQYNEQFF. In nucleotides, the CDR3 is TGTGCCATCAGTGCCTGGGGGACAGACCAATACAATGAGCAGTTCTTC.

V is TRBV6-5 and J is TRBJ1-2; 10 bases are a match to TRBD1. J gave up 8 bases and V 6 bases, and 6 bases lay outside the gene matches. This CDR3 comprises 13 residues. Per germline, CDR1 MNHEY and CDR2 SVGAGI. CDR3 sequence: CASRGTGAGGYTF. Here the CDR3 DNA reads TGTGCCAGCAGGGGGACAGGGGCGGGCGGCTACACCTTC.

The rearrangement links TRBV27 to TRBJ1-2, with no clear D. Between the trimmed V and J ends, which lost 5 bases and 4 bases, there was a span of 20 bases. CDR3 length: 16 amino acids. CDR1 MNHEY and CDR2 SMNVEV come from the germline V gene (reference sequence). CDR3 coding DNA: TGTGCCAGCAGTCCAACCCGCATGCCGCAGGCCTATGGCTACACCTTC. Its protein product is CASSPTRMPQAYGYTF.